This T cell receptor (beta chain) comes out of a study of blood T cell repertoires in COVID-19. Across the whole study: PBMCs, B-cell-depleted T cells, or T cells provided the cDNA or gDNA that made up the material.

The CDR3 totals 12 residues. Germline loops: CDR1 SEHNR, CDR2 FQNEAQ (reference sequence). V lost 8 bases to trimming and J lost 3 bases, with 10 bases between them. Assay: immunoSEQ multiplex PCR; the TCRdb copy retains only in-frame clones and omits some. The repertoire consists of about 250,000 clones, with roughly 83% occurring once and the leading ten covering about 5.4%. The source material was peripheral blood. The sequence came from an elderly woman with COVID-19, enrolled during active disease. The chain recombines TRBV7-9 with TRBJ1-2; D unclear. For the CDR3, the DNA is TGTGCCAGCCGCGGCACGGACTATGGCTACACCTTC. This translates into CASRGTDYGYTF.